One and the same sample provided the 30 T cell receptor beta chains below, sequenced in a study of blood T cell repertoires in COVID-19. Repertoires were generated with immunoSEQ multiplex PCR, while TCRdb's copy carries only in-frame clones and drops some. Of 150,000 to 200,000 clones listed, 70% to 80% are singletons. Sequenced input: PBMCs or T cells enriched from blood (not recorded which). These receptor sequences come from a woman in her 70s in a cohort exposed to, infected with or recovered from COVID-19 (not recorded which).

A few counts support this clone. V is TRBV19 and J is TRBJ1-5; TRBD1 aligns across 9 bases. CDR3 length equals 14 residues. Germline V gene data show CDR1 as LNHDA and CDR2 as SQIVND (reference sequence). The V gene end was trimmed by 5 bases and the J gene end by 7 bases; junction bases not matched to a gene: 6. CDR3 sequence: CASSEQGAQQPQHF. CDR3 nucleotide sequence: TGTGCCAGTAGTGAACAGGGGGCTCAGCAGCCCCAGCATTTT.

The chain employs TRBV2 and TRBJ1-1; TRBD1 agrees at 7 bases. CDR1 is SNHLY, CDR2 FYNNEI, per germline. The CDR3 covers 11 residues. V trimming: 6 bases; J trimming: 7 bases; junction bases outside the gene matches: 2. In nucleotides, the CDR3 is TGTGCCAGCAGCTCAGGGGGTGAAGCTTTCTTT. Translated, it gives CASSSGGEAFF.

The CDR3 region is CASSLAPLAGGHTDTQYF. In DNA, the CDR3 is TGTGCCAGCAGCTTAGCGCCCCTAGCGGGAGGTCATACAGATACGCAGTATTTT. The rearrangement uses TRBV7-2 and TRBJ2-3, with 11 bases matching TRBD2. With V trimmed by 0 bases and J by 3 bases, 8 bases remained unmatched. The CDR3 is 18 amino acids. Germline V gives CDR1 SGHTA, CDR2 FQGNSA.

The V call is TRBV6-6, the J call TRBJ1-2, with a tentative D call TRBD1 (6 bases). Per the germline V gene, CDR1 is MNHNY and CDR2 is SVGAGI (reference sequence). This CDR3 has 13 amino acids. Trimming took 5 bases from V and 4 from J, leaving 11 bases between them. The CDR3 loop reads CASSLQGTYGYTF. The CDR3 nucleotides are TGTGCCAGCAGTCTCCAGGGGACCTATGGCTACACCTTC.

The sample holds one count of this clone. The chain has TRBV3-1 (or the pseudogene TRBV3-2) and TRBJ2-2, with D unresolved. The CDR3 has 14 amino acids. Germline V gene lookup returns CDR1 LGHDT and CDR2 YNNKEL (reference sequence). Trimming left V 1 base short and J 2 bases short, with 5 bases between. Here the CDR3 reads CASSQVTNTGELFF. CDR3 sequence (DNA): TGTGCCAGCAGCCAAGTCACAAACACCGGGGAGCTGTTTTTT.

This clone was observed a handful of times. This rearrangement joins TRBV9 to TRBJ2-2, with 9 bases aligning to TRBD1. V lost 5 bases, J lost 3 bases, and 11 bases stayed unmatched. The CDR3 totals 17 residues. Looked up from germline, CDR1 is SGDLS and CDR2 is YYNGEE. The chain's CDR3 is CASSNPGTGLDTGELFF. The CDR3 bases are TGTGCCAGCAGTAACCCCGGGACAGGGTTGGACACCGGGGAGCTGTTTTTT.

CDR3 amino acids: CASSLSRRKYNEQFF. The CDR3 bases are TGTGCCAGCAGCTTGTCGAGGCGGAAATACAATGAGCAGTTCTTC. The chain uses TRBV11-1 and TRBJ2-1; D unclear. In germline, CDR1 is SGHAT, CDR2 FQDESV (reference sequence). The CDR3 consists of 15 residues. The V end lost 3 bases, the J end lost 4 bases, and 13 bases lay between the germline ends.

V and J are TRBV5-1 and TRBJ2-5, with 8 bases fitting TRBD1. The CDR3 totals 14 residues. CDR1 is SGHRS, CDR2 YFSETQ, per germline. V was clipped by 7 bases and J by 5 bases; unmatched bases: 10. The CDR3 loop reads CASGPQGAGETQYF. CDR3 sequence (DNA): TGCGCCAGCGGACCCCAGGGGGCAGGGGAGACCCAGTACTTC.

The chain combines TRBV4-1 with TRBJ1-2, with TRBD1 identical over 12 bases. V shed 0 bases, J shed 4 bases, and the junction held 9 bases outside the gene matches. This CDR3 has 18 amino acids. Germline-derived CDR1 and CDR2 are MGHRA and YSYEKL. This CDR3 is CASSQDQGQGAELYGYTF. The DNA for the CDR3 is TGCGCCAGCAGCCAAGATCAGGGACAGGGGGCCGAACTCTATGGCTACACCTTC.

This clone was observed a few times. The V call is TRBV7-9, the J call TRBJ1-1; possible D gene TRBD1, 6 bases. Trimming stripped 5 bases from V and 4 bases from J, with 11 bases between. The CDR3 spans 13 residues. The germline CDR1 and CDR2 sequences are SEHNR and FQNEAQ (reference sequence). CDR3: CASSPTGGTEAFF. The DNA of the CDR3 is TGTGCCAGCAGCCCGACAGGCGGCACTGAAGCTTTCTTT.

This rearrangement joins TRBV6-5 to TRBJ2-2; no definite D call. Trimming shortened V by 7 bases and J by 0 bases, and 6 bases separated the two germline ends. The CDR3 is 13 residues long. CDR1 is MNHEY, CDR2 SVGAGI, per germline. CDR3 amino acids: CASKETNTGELFF. The CDR3 DNA is TGTGCCAGCAAAGAGACGAACACCGGGGAGCTGTTTTTT.

The chain combines TRBV30 with TRBJ1-6; D perhaps matches TRBD1 (6 bases). Looked up from germline, CDR1 is GTSNPN and CDR2 is SVGIG (reference sequence). The CDR3 contains 13 residues. V was clipped by 5 bases and J by 9 bases, with 14 bases between them. CDR3 DNA sequence: TGTGCCTGGGACGGCAGGGGAACTTCACCCCTCCACTTT. This encodes CAWDGRGTSPLHF.

The chain has TRBV5-1 and TRBJ1-2; weak D call: TRBD1 (5 bases). Between the trimmed V and J ends, which lost 0 bases and 2 bases, there was a span of 20 bases. In germline, CDR1 is SGHRS, CDR2 YFSETQ. The CDR3 consists of 18 residues. CDR3 bases: TGCGCCAGCAGCTTGGGTCGTAATACAGGCCCCATAAACTATGGCTACACCTTC. Its protein is CASSLGRNTGPINYGYTF.

V gene TRBV7-9 combines with J gene TRBJ1-3; unclear D gene. Germline CDR1 and CDR2: SEHNR and FQNEAQ (reference sequence). Trimming cost V 0 bases and J 8 bases, with 14 bases left between them. The CDR3 consists of 15 residues. The CDR3 region is CASSLAWSRRDTIYF. As DNA, the CDR3 is TGTGCCAGCAGCTTAGCGTGGAGTCGGCGGGACACCATATATTTT.

This clone occurred once. The chain uses TRBV7-9 and TRBJ2-5; TRBD1 matches 10 bases. The CDR3 is 15 amino acids. The germline V gene has CDR1 SEHNR and CDR2 FQNEAQ (reference sequence). J lost 4 bases, V lost 1 base, and 3 bases had no gene match. The DNA of the CDR3 is TGTGCCAGCAGCTTAGGACAGGGGGCAGGAGAGACCCAGTACTTC. It translates to CASSLGQGAGETQYF. Looking up the rest from reference TRBV7-9 and TRBJ2-5 gives the full variable domain: DTGVSQNPRHKITKRGQNVTFRCDPISEHNRLYWYRQTLGQGPEFLTYFQNEAQLEKSRLLSDRFSAERPKGSFSTLEIQRTEQGDSAMYLCASSLGQGAGETQYFGPGTRLLVL.

Only one count was recorded for this clone. J is TRBJ2-5 and V is TRBV24-1, with 9 bases fitting TRBD1. V gave up 3 bases and J gave up 5 bases; unmatched junction bases: 6. The CDR3 runs to 15 residues. Germline lookup yields CDR1 KGHDR and CDR2 SFDVKD. The CDR3 DNA reads TGTGCCACCAGTGATGACCGCACAGGGGGCGAGACCCAGTACTTC. Translating it yields CATSDDRTGGETQYF.

The chain has TRBV19 and TRBJ2-1, with 11 bases that match TRBD2. J lost 12 bases, V lost 10 bases, and 5 bases had no gene match. The CDR3 length is 11 residues. CDR1 is LNHDA, CDR2 SQIVND, per germline (reference sequence). The CDR3 spells CAIGTSGMQFF. CDR3 nucleotide sequence: TGTGCCATTGGGACTAGCGGCATGCAGTTCTTC.

The V and J genes are TRBV7-2 and TRBJ2-1, with 8 bases that match TRBD2. Trimming removed 9 bases from V and 2 bases from J; junction bases left unmatched: 6. CDR3 length equals 14 residues. The germline CDR1 and CDR2 sequences are SGHTA and FQGNSA. CDR3 nucleotide sequence: TGTGCCAGTCAGGCGGGGGGCCCCTACAATGAGCAGTTCTTC. Protein sequence: CASQAGGPYNEQFF. Full variable domain (missing parts from reference TRBV7-2 and TRBJ2-1): GAGVSQSPSNKVTEKGKDVELRCDPISGHTALYWYRQSLGQGLEFLIYFQGNSAPDKSGLPSDRFSAERTGGSVSTLTIQRTQQEDSAVYLCASQAGGPYNEQFFGPGTRLTVL.

The chain employs TRBV7-3 and TRBJ1-1; D possibly corresponds to TRBD1 (6 bases). The CDR3 length is 14 residues. The V end lost 5 bases, the J end lost 0 bases, and 10 bases lay between the germline ends. Germline V CDR1 and CDR2: SGHTA, FQGTGA. This chain's CDR3 is CASSLGTLNTEAFF. DNA for the CDR3: TGTGCCAGCAGCCTCGGGACATTGAACACTGAAGCTTTCTTT. Variable domain in full (rest from reference TRBV7-3 and TRBJ1-1): GAGVSQTPSNKVTEKGKYVELRCDPISGHTALYWYRQSLGQGPEFLIYFQGTGAADDSGLPNDRFFAVRPEGSVSTLKIQRTERGDSAVYLCASSLGTLNTEAFFGQGTRLTVV.

This rearrangement joins TRBV18 to TRBJ1-2; possibly TRBD1 for D (6 bases). Germline lookup yields CDR1 KGHSH and CDR2 LQKENI. Trimming left V 0 bases short and J 0 bases short, with 17 bases between. The CDR3 runs 18 residues. CDR3 bases: TGTGCCAGCTCACCACCGGGAAGGACAGTAGGTGCTAACTATGGCTACACCTTC. Protein: CASSPPGRTVGANYGYTF.

The J gene is TRBJ2-7, the V gene TRBV7-9, with 8 bases that match TRBD1. Germline loops: CDR1 SEHNR, CDR2 FQNEAQ (reference sequence). The CDR3 length is 17 residues. Trimming removed 4 bases from V and 2 bases from J; junction bases left unmatched: 13. The CDR3 spells CASSWHLPGQETYEQYF. CDR3 nucleotide sequence: TGTGCCAGCAGCTGGCACCTCCCGGGACAGGAAACCTACGAGCAGTACTTC.

This rearrangement joins TRBV9 to TRBJ1-6; TRBD1 is a possible D gene (6 bases). V lost 4 bases and J 0 bases, leaving 8 bases between the germline ends. This CDR3 region has 15 residues. Per the germline V gene, CDR1 is SGDLS and CDR2 is YYNGEE. CDR3 amino acids: CASSMTGSYNSPLHF. CDR3 sequence (DNA): TGTGCCAGCAGCATGACAGGCTCCTATAATTCACCCCTCCACTTT. The full variable domain, its missing parts supplied by reference TRBV9 and TRBJ1-6, is DSGVTQTPKHLITATGQRVTLRCSPRSGDLSVYWYQQSLDQGLQFLIQYYNGEERAKGNILERFSAQQFPDLHSELNLSSLELGDSALYFCASSMTGSYNSPLHFGNGTRLTVT.

J is TRBJ2-1 and V is TRBV19, with 11 bases identical to TRBD2. V was pared by 8 bases and J by 5 bases, with 8 bases of the junction left unmatched. CDR1 and CDR2 from the germline V gene are LNHDA and SQIVND (reference sequence). This CDR3 region has 15 residues. CDR3 in amino acids: CASRFATSGDNEQFF. The CDR3 DNA reads as TGTGCCAGTCGGTTTGCGACTAGCGGGGACAATGAGCAGTTCTTC.

The rearrangement joins TRBV11-3 to TRBJ2-5; D might be TRBD2 (6 bases). CDR3 length: 16 amino acids. Germline CDR1 SGHNT, CDR2 YENEEA. V dropped 5 bases and J dropped 5 bases, with 21 bases sitting between them. CDR3 sequence (DNA): TGTGCCAGCAGCCGTCGACAAGACATAGGGAGGGAGACCCAGTACTTC. This sequence encodes CASSRRQDIGRETQYF.

CDR3 sequence (DNA): TGTGCCAGCAGCCCCACGGACAGCTCTGGAAACACCATATATTTT. Translation gives CASSPTDSSGNTIYF. The chain links TRBV6-5 to TRBJ1-3, with a weak D call TRBD1 (6 bases). This CDR3 is built from 15 residues. Germline loops: CDR1 MNHEY, CDR2 SVGAGI. V was shortened by 6 bases and J by 0 bases, with 12 bases between the two germline ends.

The chain couples TRBV3-1 (or the pseudogene TRBV3-2) to TRBJ1-4; the D is unclear. CDR3 length equals 13 residues. The germline V gene encodes CDR1 LGHDT and CDR2 YNNKEL (reference sequence). Trimming shortened V by 1 base and J by 10 bases, and 10 bases separated the two germline ends. The CDR3 protein is CASSQGSRGKLFF. CDR3 nucleotide sequence: TGTGCCAGCAGCCAAGGGTCCCGCGGAAAACTGTTTTTT.

J is TRBJ1-5 and V is TRBV7-2, with 7 bases that match TRBD1. The CDR3 length is 14 residues. V was clipped by 5 bases and J by 3 bases; unmatched bases: 4. Germline V lookup: CDR1 SGHTA, CDR2 FQGNSA. The CDR3 protein is CASSPQGTNQPQHF. Written as DNA, the CDR3 is TGTGCCAGCAGCCCACAGGGGACCAATCAGCCCCAGCATTTT. Using reference TRBV7-2 and TRBJ1-5 for the parts outside the CDR3, the full variable domain is GAGVSQSPSNKVTEKGKDVELRCDPISGHTALYWYRQSLGQGLEFLIYFQGNSAPDKSGLPSDRFSAERTGGSVSTLTIQRTQQEDSAVYLCASSPQGTNQPQHFGDGTRLSIL.

This clone was recorded once. V and J are TRBV4-3 and TRBJ2-3, with 12 bases identical to TRBD2. Trimming cost V 0 bases and J 12 bases; bases outside gene matches: 10. The CDR3 consists of 16 residues. From germline, CDR1 is LGHNA and CDR2 YSLEER. The CDR3 DNA is TGCGCCAGCAGCCAAGATTTCGGGACTAGCGGGCTGTACCAGTATTTT. Translated, it gives CASSQDFGTSGLYQYF.

This clone was observed many times. V is TRBV7-9 and J is TRBJ2-7; no reliable D call. This CDR3 contains 12 residues. Germline V lookup: CDR1 SEHNR, CDR2 FQNEAQ (reference sequence). The germline V and J ends were trimmed by 1 base and 4 bases, with 5 bases remaining between them. CDR3 region: CASSLVHYEQYF. Here the CDR3 DNA reads TGTGCCAGCAGCTTAGTACATTACGAGCAGTACTTC.

The chain couples TRBV19 to TRBJ1-3; D may be TRBD1 (6 bases). The CDR3 runs to 15 residues. The ends were cut back, 8 bases at V and 0 bases at J, with 14 bases in the middle. Germline values: CDR1 LNHDA, CDR2 SQIVND (reference sequence). The CDR3 coding sequence is TGTGCCAGTCGGACAGTTTTCCTCTCTGGAAACACCATATATTTT. Encoded protein: CASRTVFLSGNTIYF.